One sample yielded the 5 T cell receptor beta chains listed below, sequenced in a study of metastatic and nonmetastatic thyroid tumors. Thyroid surgery was preceded by no treatment in any patient. Using MiXCR, TCRdb reanalyzed the PCR reads. The sample comprises 50,000 to 65,000 clones, about 3.8% of which are singletons, and approximately 20% rests with the top ten. The specimen sequenced was blood. All receptors derive from a female donor with papillary thyroid cancer or a benign thyroid nodule (not recorded which). Some clones in this sample may be carry-over from other donors' samples.

This clone was detected only a few times. At one end, the junction sequence differs from germline, possibly due to a read error. Other DNA sequences in this specimen translate into the identical CDR3. Here the CDR3 reads CVTSRDEGTGSRGGYTF. The CDR3 region has the DNA TGTGTCACCAGCAGAGATGAGGGCACAGGGTCGAGAGGCGGCTATACCTTC. The V call is TRBV15, the J call TRBJ1-2; possible D gene TRBD1, 6 bases. The CDR3 sequence is 17 residues long. CDR1 and CDR2 (germline): LNHNV, YYDKDF (reference sequence). Full variable domain (rest looked up from reference TRBV15 and TRBJ1-2): DAMVIQNPRYQVTQFGKPVTLSCSQTLNHNVMYWYQQKSSQAPKLLFHYYDKDFNNEADTPDNFQSRRPNTSFCFLDIRSPGLGDTAMYLCVTSRDEGTGSRGGYTFGSGTRLTVV.

This clone was detected ten times or more. The chain uses TRBV20-1 and TRBJ1-5; TRBD1 is a possible D gene (5 bases). Germline CDR1 and CDR2: DFQATT and SNEGSKA (reference sequence). Trimming removed 3 bases at V and 4 bases at J, with 10 bases between. The CDR3 is 13 amino acids. The CDR3 nucleotides read TGCAGTGCTAGCTTCGACAGAAATCAGCCCCAGCATTTT. Translating it yields CSASFDRNQPQHF.

This clone was seen a few times. V and J are TRBV6-2 or TRBV6-3 and TRBJ1-6, with 8 bases fitting TRBD1. V trimming: 2 bases; J trimming: 11 bases; junction bases outside the gene matches: 8. Germline values: CDR1 MNHEY, CDR2 SVGEGT. This CDR3 region has 15 residues. The CDR3 is CASSYSSQGGTPLHF. As DNA, the CDR3 is TGTGCCAGCAGTTACAGTTCACAGGGGGGGACACCCCTCCACTTT.

The chain joins TRBV6-1 to TRBJ2-3, with a possible D match to TRBD2 (5 bases). V dropped 6 bases and J dropped 0 bases, with 10 bases sitting between them. CDR1 and CDR2 (germline): MNHNS, SASEGT. The CDR3 has 14 amino acids. The CDR3 coding sequence is TGTGCCAGCAGCCCCGGCGGGAGCACAGATACGCAGTATTTT. It specifies CASSPGGSTDTQYF.

This clone has ten or more counts. CDR3 nucleotide sequence: TGTGCCAGCAGTATTGACAGGGGGACAGATACGCAGTATTTT. This translates into CASSIDRGTDTQYF. The chain uses TRBV2 and TRBJ2-3, with 9 bases matching TRBD1. CDR1 and CDR2 (germline): SNHLY, FYNNEI. The CDR3 spans 14 residues. V shed 5 bases, J shed 3 bases, and the junction held 3 bases outside the gene matches.